This T cell receptor (beta chain) was retrieved from a study of CD8 T cells in ankylosing spondylitis. TCRdb redid the calling of the 5' RACE reads with MiXCR, one entry per CDR3 protein. The table includes around 130,000 distinct CDR3 sequences, roughly 7.3% detected once. This CDR3 is built from 13 residues. The germline V gene has CDR1 MNHNS and CDR2 SASEGT. Trimming shortened V by 6 bases and J by 4 bases, and 9 bases separated the two germline ends. This clonotype came up many times. The receptor was isolated from a male donor with ankylosing spondylitis or in good health (not recorded which). Specimen: blood, either unsorted or a sorted T cell fraction (not recorded which). V and J are TRBV6-1 and TRBJ2-2, with D maybe TRBD1 (6 bases). As DNA, the CDR3 is TGTGCCAGCAGGATACAGGGCACCGGGGAGCTGTTTTTT. This codes for CASRIQGTGELFF.